The 21 T cell receptor beta chains in this list originate from one sample, sequenced in a study of T cell changes during pregnancy in multiple sclerosis. Only in-frame clones appear in the TCRdb table, and some are missing; sequencing was by immunoSEQ multiplex PCR. The table has about 99,000 clones, approximately 90% seen once. This sample comprised peripheral blood, obtained after pregnancy. These receptors were collected from a female donor with multiple sclerosis, enrolled in a pregnancy study.

V gene TRBV27 combines with J gene TRBJ2-2; 7 bases line up with TRBD2. The ends lost 2 bases at V and 3 bases at J; junction bases unmatched: 15. The CDR3 totals 19 residues. CDR1 and CDR2 from the germline V gene are MNHEY and SMNVEV (reference sequence). The CDR3: CASSLAAGLVYSYTGELFF. DNA for the CDR3: TGTGCCAGCAGTTTAGCCGCCGGACTAGTTTACAGTTACACCGGGGAGCTGTTTTTT.

This clone has just one count. The chain couples TRBV14 to TRBJ2-3; 8 nucleotides line up with TRBD1. V gave up 4 bases and J gave up 0 bases; unmatched junction bases: 6. CDR1 SGHDN and CDR2 FVKESK come from the germline V gene. The CDR3 has 16 amino acids. The CDR3 is CASSPGTGLSTDTQYF. DNA of the CDR3: TGTGCCAGCAGCCCTGGGACAGGACTTAGCACAGATACGCAGTATTTT.

The V call is TRBV5-4, the J call TRBJ2-1; D possibly corresponds to TRBD1 (7 bases). The CDR3 covers 15 residues. V was clipped by 7 bases and J by 8 bases, with 22 bases between them. The germline V gene has CDR1 SGHNT and CDR2 YYREEE (reference sequence). This chain's CDR3 is CASPGGSGPWDEQFF. In DNA form, the CDR3 reads TGTGCCAGCCCAGGGGGGAGCGGACCCTGGGATGAGCAGTTCTTC.

The rearrangement links TRBV9 to TRBJ1-4; D possibly corresponds to TRBD1 (5 bases). CDR3 length: 14 amino acids. Trimming cost V 6 bases and J 3 bases, with 12 bases left between them. Looked up from germline, CDR1 is SGDLS and CDR2 is YYNGEE. CDR3 sequence: CASTPGLANEKLFF. As DNA, the CDR3 is TGTGCCAGCACCCCAGGGCTGGCTAATGAAAAACTGTTTTTT.

V is TRBV7-3 and J is TRBJ2-7; tentative D call: TRBD1 (5 bases). This CDR3 is built from 14 residues. Germline V CDR1 and CDR2: SGHTA, FQGTGA. V gave up 5 bases and J gave up 2 bases, with 13 bases separating them. CDR3 in amino acids: CASSLSGKAYEQYF. CDR3 in DNA: TGTGCCAGCAGCCTCTCAGGGAAGGCCTACGAGCAGTACTTC.

This chain uses TRBV15 with TRBJ2-3, with TRBD2 as a possible D gene (5 bases). The V end lost 1 base, the J end lost 2 bases, and 16 bases lay between the germline ends. Germline lookup yields CDR1 LNHNV and CDR2 YYDKDF (reference sequence). CDR3 size: 17 residues. The DNA of the CDR3 is TGTGCCACCAGCAGAGCCCGACTCAGAGGGCCCACAGATACGCAGTATTTT. Its protein product is CATSRARLRGPTDTQYF.

The chain has TRBV29-1 and TRBJ2-4, with D uncertain. Germline V gene sequence: CDR1 SQVTM, CDR2 ANQGSEA. V was trimmed by 3 bases and J by 3 bases, leaving 15 bases between them. There are 15 residues in the CDR3. The CDR3 DNA reads TGCAGCGTTGAGAGGAATGGGTCTAACAAAAACATTCAGTACTTC. Encoded protein: CSVERNGSNKNIQYF.

The J gene is TRBJ2-1, the V gene TRBV19; TRBD1 matches 7 bases. Germline V CDR1 and CDR2: LNHDA, SQIVND (reference sequence). V gave up 3 bases and J gave up 10 bases; unmatched junction bases: 15. The CDR3 is 16 amino acids. CDR3 amino acids: CASSMEPSRDSREQFF. CDR3 nucleotide sequence: TGTGCCAGTAGTATGGAGCCTTCCCGGGACAGCAGAGAGCAGTTCTTC.

The V and J genes are TRBV5-5 and TRBJ1-1; the D gene is possibly TRBD1 (5 bases). Germline CDR1 and CDR2: SGHKS and YYEKEE (reference sequence). Trimming took 4 bases from V and 11 from J, leaving 21 bases between them. CDR3 length: 14 amino acids. Written as DNA, the CDR3 is TGTGCCAGCAGCCCGGGCGGCCCAGGGAATGGGGCTTTCTTT. It specifies CASSPGGPGNGAFF. The variable domain in full, completed from reference TRBV5-5 and TRBJ1-1, reads DAGVTQSPTHLIKTRGQQVTLRCSPISGHKSVSWYQQVLGQGPQFIFQYYEKEERGRGNFPDRFSARQFPNYSSELNVNALLLGDSALYLCASSPGGPGNGAFFGQGTRLTVV.

As for this clone: Different DNA sequences within this sample yield the same CDR3. The rearrangement links TRBV7-2 to TRBJ2-5, with D hard to call. V lost 3 bases and J lost 5, with 4 bases in between. Germline V lookup: CDR1 SGHTA, CDR2 FQGNSA. The CDR3 is 11 amino acids. CDR3 sequence reads: CASSFSETQYF. In DNA, the CDR3 is TGTGCCAGCAGCTTCTCTGAGACCCAGTACTTC.

The V gene is TRBV6-1, the J gene TRBJ2-3; a possible D gene is TRBD2 (6 bases). Germline V gene lookup returns CDR1 MNHNS and CDR2 SASEGT. CDR3 size: 20 residues. V shed 2 bases and J shed 1 base, with 25 bases lying between them. CDR3 DNA: TGTGCCAGCAGTGAACGGACCCCAGGGTGGGGAGGTAGTGGCACAGATACGCAGTATTTT. It yields the protein CASSERTPGWGGSGTDTQYF.

This chain connects TRBV7-8 to TRBJ2-7; 8 nucleotides align to TRBD1. This CDR3 region has 15 residues. V lost 3 bases and J lost 4; bases outside the gene matches: 8. Germline lookup yields CDR1 SGHVS and CDR2 FQNEAQ. The CDR3 spells CASSLRTGRYYEQYF. The CDR3 coding sequence is TGTGCCAGCAGCTTGAGGACAGGGCGATATTACGAGCAGTACTTC.

The rearrangement links TRBV6-6 to TRBJ2-7; possible D gene TRBD1, 6 bases. This CDR3 spans 12 amino acids. Trimming removed 4 bases from V and 3 bases from J, with 7 bases in between. Germline V gives CDR1 MNHNY, CDR2 SVGAGI (reference sequence). CDR3 sequence: CASSSGDYEQYF. The CDR3 coding sequence is TGTGCCAGCAGTTCAGGGGACTACGAGCAGTACTTC.

This clone was detected only a few times. The CDR3 sequence: CASSPGTGKNIQYF. The DNA for the CDR3 is TGTGCCAGCAGCCCAGGGACAGGGAAAAACATTCAGTACTTC. The rearrangement joins TRBV7-9 to TRBJ2-4; 9 positions match TRBD1. After removal of 5 bases from V and 4 bases from J, the junction contained 3 bases not matched to a gene. The CDR3 has 14 residues. The germline V gene has CDR1 SEHNR and CDR2 FQNEAQ (reference sequence).

In its sample, this clone was seen once. The identical CDR3 is also encoded by other nucleotide sequences in the sample. The gene calls are TRBV5-1 and TRBJ2-1; 7 bases map to TRBD1. The CDR3 sequence is 15 residues long. Germline V CDR1 and CDR2: SGHRS, YFSETQ. Germline trimming cut 0 bases from V and 4 bases from J; bases unmatched to any gene: 4. As DNA, the CDR3 is TGCGCCAGCAGCTTGGGACAGGGCGGTTACAATGAGCAGTTCTTC. Amino acids: CASSLGQGGYNEQFF.

CDR3 loop: CASSSPGAERNALYEQYF. CDR3 bases: TGTGCCAGCAGCTCCCCCGGAGCCGAGAGGAATGCCCTCTACGAGCAGTACTTC. The V and J genes are TRBV5-4 and TRBJ2-7; D uncertain. The CDR3 loop spans 18 amino acids. Germline values: CDR1 SGHNT, CDR2 YYREEE (reference sequence). With 3 bases removed from V and 3 bases from J, the gap between germline ends came to 25 bases.

The V and J genes are TRBV18 and TRBJ2-1; 9 bases match TRBD2. Trimming at V came to 0 bases and at J to 6 bases, leaving 0 bases not matched to a gene. Looked up from germline, CDR1 is KGHSH and CDR2 is LQKENI. The CDR3 extends over 14 amino acids. CDR3 sequence: CASSPPGLANEQFF. Written as DNA, the CDR3 is TGTGCCAGCTCACCACCGGGACTAGCCAATGAGCAGTTCTTC. The entire variable domain, with the rest obtained from reference TRBV18 and TRBJ2-1, is as follows: NAGVMQNPRHLVRRRGQEARLRCSPMKGHSHVYWYRQLPEEGLKFMVYLQKENIIDESGMPKERFSAEFPKEGPSILRIQQVVRGDSAAYFCASSPPGLANEQFFGPGTRLTVL.

The chain couples TRBV5-1 to TRBJ2-2; no reliable D call. Trimming took off 4 bases at V and 0 bases at J, with 10 bases between the two ends. There are 15 residues in the CDR3. From germline, CDR1 is SGHRS and CDR2 YFSETQ. The CDR3 bases are TGCGCCAGCAGCCCTAGAGCCGCGAACACCGGGGAGCTGTTTTTT. Translated, it gives CASSPRAANTGELFF.

CDR3 DNA: TGTGCCAGCAGTTACCGGACAGGAAATCAGCCCCAGCATTTT. Its protein product is CASSYRTGNQPQHF. The chain couples TRBV6-5 to TRBJ1-5; 7 nucleotides align to TRBD1. The V gene end was trimmed by 2 bases and the J gene end by 4 bases; junction bases not matched to a gene: 2. Per germline, CDR1 MNHEY and CDR2 SVGAGI. The CDR3 totals 14 residues.

This chain connects TRBV5-4 to TRBJ2-3, with TRBD2 matching 9 bases. The V and J ends lost 4 bases and 6 bases, in that order; junction bases with no gene match: 3. This CDR3 contains 13 residues. Germline loops: CDR1 SGHNT, CDR2 YYREEE (reference sequence). The CDR3 spells CASSTGTSDTQYF. DNA for the CDR3: TGTGCCAGCAGCACAGGGACTAGCGATACGCAGTATTTT.

This chain uses TRBV27 with TRBJ2-7; 12 positions agree with TRBD2. V lost 6 bases to trimming and J lost 1 base; unmatched junction nucleotides: 13. CDR1 and CDR2 from the germline V gene are MNHEY and SMNVEV (reference sequence). The CDR3 has 18 amino acids. The CDR3 sequence: CASSRSPPTSGGSYEQYF. The CDR3 coding sequence is TGTGCCAGCAGCCGTTCCCCCCCCACTAGCGGGGGGTCCTACGAGCAGTACTTC.